These T cell receptor beta chains were read from a single sample in a study of cytomegalovirus exposure and HLA in healthy donors. TCRdb's table, derived via immunoSEQ multiplex PCR, lists solely in-frame clones and lacks some. This table has 150,000 to 200,000 clones, nearly 80% appearing once. Specimen: PBMCs. All receptors derive from a woman younger than 45 in good health and CMV-seropositive. Each CDR3 is given with its conserved first and last residue. Fields, in order: V gene, J gene, clone size, D gene, CDR3 DNA, CDR3 protein. The D gene is left open where the match is weak. Expanded clones are given a class, and other clones once, few, many or no size at all.

TRBV4-1,TRBJ2-2,NA,NA,TGCGCCAGCAGCCAAGGCCTTCGGGGAATCGGGGAGCTGTTTTTT,CASSQGLRGIGELFF
TRBV5-6,TRBJ1-5,NA,NA,TGTGCCAGCAGCTTACTCAATCAGCCCCAGCATTTT,CASSLLNQPQHF
TRBV7-6,TRBJ2-1,NA,TRBD2,TGTGCCAGCAGCCCCGGGAGGGCCCAAAATGAGCAGTTCTTC,CASSPGRAQNEQFF
TRBV7-2,TRBJ2-1,NA,NA,TGTGCCAGCAGCTTATATGGCCGCAATCTGTTCTTC,CASSLYGRNLFF
TRBV15,TRBJ2-7,few,NA,TGTGCCACCTTCCGTTACGAGCAGTACTTC,CATFRYEQYF
TRBV19,TRBJ2-7,NA,NA,TGTGCCAGTAGTATCGGCTACGAGCAGTACTTC,CASSIGYEQYF
TRBV5-5,TRBJ2-5,NA,NA,TGTGCCAGCAGACCCTTGGTCAACAGGGCAGAGACCCAGTACTTC,CASRPLVNRAETQYF
TRBV9,TRBJ2-2,NA,TRBD2,TGTGCCAGCAGCGTTGGACTAGCGGGGGGGCCGGGCACCGGGGAGCTGTTTTTT,CASSVGLAGGPGTGELFF
TRBV5-1,TRBJ2-2,NA,NA,TGCGCCAGCAGCTTGAATGAGGCCGGGGAGCTGTTTTTT,CASSLNEAGELFF
TRBV9,TRBJ2-2,NA,NA,TGTGCCAGCAGCGTAGTTAGCAGAGTGGACACCGGGGAGCTGTTTTTT,CASSVVSRVDTGELFF
TRBV5-4,TRBJ2-1,NA,TRBD2,TGTGCCAGCAGACTAGCGGCAGAGGAGCAGTTCTTC,CASRLAAEEQFF
TRBV28,TRBJ2-1,NA,NA,TGTGCCAGCAGTTGGTCGGGGTCAGAGTACAATGAGCAGTTCTTC,CASSWSGSEYNEQFF
TRBV27,TRBJ2-3,NA,NA,TGTGCCAGCAGGAACTCCGGGACACCCACAGATACGCAGTATTTT,CASRNSGTPTDTQYF
TRBV7-2,TRBJ1-3,NA,NA,TGTGCCAGCAACCCGGACAGCTCTGGAAACACCATATATTTT,CASNPDSSGNTIYF
TRBV9,TRBJ2-2,NA,NA,TGTGCCAGCAGCGTAGTTAGCGGAATCACCGGGGAGCTGTTTTTT,CASSVVSGITGELFF
TRBV6-6,TRBJ1-2,few,NA,TGTGCCAGCAGTTCTGGGCAGGGCTATGGCTACACCTTC,CASSSGQGYGYTF
TRBV27,TRBJ2-7,NA,TRBD1,TGTGCCAGCAGCCCCGGGACAGGGGGATACGAGCAGTACTTC,CASSPGTGGYEQYF
TRBV5-4,TRBJ2-5,NA,NA,TGTGCCAGCAGCTCTTCCTACGGGACCCAGTACTTC,CASSSSYGTQYF
TRBV9,TRBJ2-1,NA,TRBD2,TGTGCCAGCAGCGCCGGACTAGGGTACAATGAGCAGTTCTTC,CASSAGLGYNEQFF
TRBV7-8,TRBJ2-7,NA,TRBD1,TGTGCCAGCAGCTCCAAAACTGGGACAGGGAAGTGGGAGCAGTACTTC,CASSSKTGTGKWEQYF
TRBV7-9,TRBJ1-1,NA,TRBD1,TGTGCCAGCAGCTTAGCGCTGGCAAGGACAGGGGACACTGAAGCTTTCTTT,CASSLALARTGDTEAFF
TRBV5-6,TRBJ2-5,NA,NA,TGTGCCAGCAGCTTGGGCAGCCAAGAGACCCAGTACTTC,CASSLGSQETQYF
TRBV11-2,TRBJ1-5,NA,NA,TGTGCCAGCAGCTTATCCTCCGATCAGCCCCAGCATTTT,CASSLSSDQPQHF
TRBV7-2,TRBJ1-1,NA,TRBD1,TGTGCCAGCAGCATCCTCAGGGGGAGCGTCGCTTTCTTT,CASSILRGSVAFF
TRBV2,TRBJ2-7,few,NA,TGTGCCAGCATGGGAGCATACGAGCAGTACTTC,CASMGAYEQYF
TRBV6-5,TRBJ1-1,NA,NA,TGTGCCAGCAGTTTAGCCCACGGCGCTGAAGCTTTCTTT,CASSLAHGAEAFF
TRBV9,TRBJ1-3,NA,NA,TGTGCCAGCAGCGTAGTGGGGAGTGCCTCTGGAAACACCATATATTTT,CASSVVGSASGNTIYF
TRBV2,TRBJ2-7,NA,NA,TGTGCCAGCAGAGGAGCCCTCTCCTACGAGCAGTACTTC,CASRGALSYEQYF
TRBV6-1,TRBJ1-1,NA,TRBD1,TGTGCCAGCAGATTAATCGGGACAGGGGACGCTGAAGCTTTCTTT,CASRLIGTGDAEAFF
TRBV10-3,TRBJ2-3,NA,TRBD1,TGTGCCATCAGTGGACAGGGCACGCAGTATTTT,CAISGQGTQYF
TRBV5-1,TRBJ1-2,few,NA,TGCGCCAGCAGCTACAGTGGGGAGAATGGCTACACCTTC,CASSYSGENGYTF
TRBV27,TRBJ2-7,NA,NA,TGTGCCAGCAGTTTCGGGTCCCAACGAGGCGAGCAGTACTTC,CASSFGSQRGEQYF
TRBV5-6,TRBJ2-7,few,NA,TGTGCCAGCAGCTCGCCCCGGGGGTACGAGCAGTACTTC,CASSSPRGYEQYF
TRBV19,TRBJ2-7,NA,NA,TGTGCCAGTAGTCCCCGCCGCGGCGGAACTAGGTACGAGCAGTACTTC,CASSPRRGGTRYEQYF
TRBV6-5,TRBJ2-2,NA,TRBD1,TGTGCCAGCAGTTGGGACAGGGTGACCGGGGAGCTGTTTTTT,CASSWDRVTGELFF
TRBV13,TRBJ2-3,NA,NA,TGTGCCAGCAGCATTCGACAGCCAGATACGCAGTATTTT,CASSIRQPDTQYF
TRBV5-6,TRBJ2-1,NA,TRBD2,TGTGCCAGCAGCCGGCGTACTAGCGGGAGGGTAGTTTGGGAGCAGTTCTTC,CASSRRTSGRVVWEQFF
TRBV9,TRBJ2-2,NA,NA,TGTGCCAGCAGCGTAGCAGGGGTTAACACCGGGGAGCTGTTTTTT,CASSVAGVNTGELFF
TRBV11-2,TRBJ2-7,NA,TRBD1,TGTGCCAGCAGCTCCCCCCGGACAGGGGTGGTCCACGAGCAGTACTTC,CASSSPRTGVVHEQYF
TRBV2,TRBJ2-7,NA,TRBD2,TGTGCCAGCAGTGGGGGACTAGTCGTTGAGCAGTACTTC,CASSGGLVVEQYF
TRBV5-1,TRBJ2-5,few,TRBD2,TGCGCCAGCAGCGCGGACCCGGGGGGGGGATACCAAGAGACCCAGTACTTC,CASSADPGGGYQETQYF
TRBV27,TRBJ1-2,NA,TRBD1,TGTGCCAGCCGAATTGGGGACAGTTCTAACTATGGCTACACCTTC,CASRIGDSSNYGYTF
TRBV7-9,TRBJ2-7,NA,NA,TGTGCCAGCAGCTCCGCGCAGGGGAGCTCCTACGAGCAGTACTTC,CASSSAQGSSYEQYF
TRBV5-1,TRBJ2-2,few,TRBD1,TGCGCCAGCAGGACAGGGGGTTACGCGAACACCGGGGAGCTGTTTTTT,CASRTGGYANTGELFF
TRBV4-1,TRBJ2-7,NA,NA,TGCGCCAGCAGCCAAGTGGACGGGAGTAACTACGAGCAGTACTTC,CASSQVDGSNYEQYF
TRBV6-5,TRBJ1-2,NA,NA,TGTGCCAGCAGCCGCGGGAAAAACTATGGCTACACCTTC,CASSRGKNYGYTF
TRBV5-1,TRBJ1-1,NA,NA,TGCGCCAGCAGCCTGTGGGGCGCGGATGAAGCTTTCTTT,CASSLWGADEAFF
TRBV10-1,TRBJ2-2,NA,NA,TGCGCCAGCAGACCCGACAGCAACACCGGGGAGCTGTTTTTT,CASRPDSNTGELFF
TRBV6-5,TRBJ2-7,few,NA,TGTGCCAGCAGTCCTCTAGAAACCTCCTACGAGCAGTACTTC,CASSPLETSYEQYF
TRBV6-6,TRBJ1-1,NA,TRBD1,TGTGCCAGCAGACGGACAGGTACGAACACTGAAGCTTTCTTT,CASRRTGTNTEAFF
TRBV2,TRBJ2-3,NA,TRBD1,TGTGCCAGTGAGGGGGCCTCTAGCACAGATACGCAGTATTTT,CASEGASSTDTQYF
TRBV5-4,TRBJ1-1,NA,TRBD1,TGTGCCAGCAGCTTGGGGACAGGGGCGGGGACTGAAGCTTTCTTT,CASSLGTGAGTEAFF
TRBV7-9,TRBJ1-1,NA,NA,TGTGCCAGCAGCTTAGCCATCAAGGGGGAGGCTTTCTTT,CASSLAIKGEAFF
TRBV7-9,TRBJ2-5,few,TRBD1,TGTGCCAGCAGCGCCCCTTGGAAGGGGGCGGGAGAGACCCAGTACTTC,CASSAPWKGAGETQYF
TRBV6-5,TRBJ1-2,few,TRBD1,TGTGCCAGCAGACACAGGGGGACGGTGCATGGCTACACCTTC,CASRHRGTVHGYTF
TRBV19,TRBJ2-3,NA,NA,TGTGCCAGTAGCTCCCTAGCCGTGGGTGCAGATACGCAGTATTTT,CASSSLAVGADTQYF
TRBV2,TRBJ2-7,NA,NA,TGTGCCAGCCTTCCACTTGTCACTAGCACCTACGAGCAGTACTTC,CASLPLVTSTYEQYF
TRBV6-5,TRBJ2-1,few,TRBD2,TGTGCCAGCACCGACCTAGCGGGAGTCTACAATGAGCAGTTCTTC,CASTDLAGVYNEQFF